Listed here are 12 T cell receptor beta chains from one sample, sequenced in a study of shared clonotypes between healthy human individuals. Clones were sequenced by immunoSEQ multiplex PCR, and TCRdb holds only the in-frame ones, with some missing. The sample consists of more than 2 million clones, 90% to 97% of them appearing once. The material sequenced was naive CD4+ T cells sorted from blood. Subset: CD45RA+ positively selected. These receptors were taken from a young man in good health.

This rearrangement joins TRBV27 to TRBJ2-1; tentatively, D is TRBD1 or TRBD2 (5 bases each). CDR3 size: 15 residues. Germline values: CDR1 MNHEY, CDR2 SMNVEV (reference sequence). V was trimmed by 3 bases and J by 12 bases, leaving 21 bases between them. The CDR3 is CASSFPGTGPAGQFF. The CDR3 coding sequence is TGTGCCAGCAGTTTCCCCGGGACGGGACCCGCGGGGCAGTTCTTC.

The chain has TRBV5-1 and TRBJ2-1; D gene uncertain. Germline V CDR1 and CDR2: SGHRS, YFSETQ. This CDR3 is 13 amino acids long. The germline V and J ends were trimmed by 2 bases and 2 bases, with 5 bases remaining between them. This CDR3 is CASSFSTYNEQFF. CDR3 coding DNA: TGCGCCAGCAGCTTCTCGACCTACAATGAGCAGTTCTTC.

As regards this clone: Germline is not matched at one junction end, which may reflect a read error. The chain recombines TRBV2 with TRBJ1-5, with D maybe TRBD1 (6 bases). This CDR3 comprises 13 residues. Germline V gives CDR1 SNHLY, CDR2 FYNNEI. CDR3 DNA: TGTGCCAGCAGTGAGGGGGAATACGACAGGCGGAATTTT. Its protein is CASSEGEYDRRNF.

Here the CDR3 reads CASSLQGARSPLHF. CDR3 DNA: TGTGCCAGCAGCCTACAGGGGGCAAGGTCACCCCTCCACTTT. The chain couples TRBV25-1 to TRBJ1-6; 9 positions agree with TRBD1. The CDR3 has 14 amino acids. CDR1 and CDR2 (germline): MGHDK, SYGVNS. With V trimmed by 6 bases and J by 10 bases, 7 bases remained unmatched.

This chain connects TRBV7-2 to TRBJ1-1; D is ambiguous. Trimming stripped 2 bases from V and 3 bases from J, with 7 bases between. The CDR3 contains 13 residues. Germline-derived CDR1 and CDR2 are SGHTA and FQGNSA. The CDR3 reads CASSLSRDTEAFF. The CDR3 bases are TGTGCCAGCAGCTTATCGCGAGACACTGAAGCTTTCTTT.

The J gene is TRBJ1-2, the V gene TRBV10-3; D is ambiguous. V lost 4 bases, J lost 6 bases, and 6 bases lay in between. This CDR3 has 11 residues. Germline assignment: CDR1 ENHRY and CDR2 SYGVKD. The CDR3 spells CAISATHGYTF. As DNA, the CDR3 is TGTGCCATCAGTGCGACCCATGGCTACACCTTC.

This rearrangement joins TRBV2 to TRBJ1-1; a possible D gene is TRBD1 (5 bases). Germline V CDR1 and CDR2: SNHLY, FYNNEI. Trimming cost V 7 bases and J 1 base, with 13 bases left between them. This CDR3 spans 14 amino acids. The CDR3 protein is CASTPGRKNTEAFF. Here the CDR3 DNA reads TGTGCCAGCACCCCGGGACGGAAGAACACTGAAGCTTTCTTT.

The V call is TRBV6-1, the J call TRBJ1-2; D unresolved. The germline gives CDR1 MNHNS, CDR2 SASEGT. Trimming took off 6 bases at V and 5 bases at J, with 7 bases between the two ends. CDR3 length equals 11 residues. The CDR3 is CASRAWYGYTF. CDR3 coding DNA: TGTGCCAGCAGGGCATGGTATGGCTACACCTTC.

The chain recombines TRBV11-2 with TRBJ2-3, with TRBD1 identical over 7 bases. The CDR3 covers 16 residues. V was pared by 4 bases and J by 2 bases, with 9 bases of the junction left unmatched. Germline lookup yields CDR1 SGHAT and CDR2 FQNNGV. Here the CDR3 reads CASSSWDSVDTDTQYF. The CDR3 DNA sequence: TGTGCCAGCAGCTCTTGGGACAGCGTGGACACAGATACGCAGTATTTT.

This clone was seen a single time. The V call is TRBV2, the J call TRBJ1-3; TRBD1 is a possible D gene (6 bases). The CDR3 contains 14 residues. Germline values: CDR1 SNHLY, CDR2 FYNNEI. The V and J ends lost 6 bases and 0 bases respectively, with 9 bases between them. CDR3 nucleotides: TGTGCCAGCAGGCTCAGGGGCTCTGGAAACACCATATATTTT. Its protein product is CASRLRGSGNTIYF.

The chain recombines TRBV30 with TRBJ2-3, with 11 bases aligning to TRBD2. Germline loops: CDR1 GTSNPN, CDR2 SVGIG (reference sequence). J lost 2 bases, V lost 5 bases, and 6 bases had no gene match. CDR3 length equals 15 residues. The CDR3 loop reads CAWGRTSGYTDTQYF. In DNA form, the CDR3 reads TGTGCCTGGGGGAGGACTAGCGGGTACACAGATACGCAGTATTTT.

This clone was counted once. This chain joins TRBV10-3 and TRBJ2-7, with a tentative D call TRBD1 (5 bases). Between the trimmed V and J ends, which lost 6 bases and 1 base, there was a span of 13 bases. Germline CDR1 is ENHRY and CDR2 is SYGVKD. This CDR3 spans 14 amino acids. The CDR3 DNA reads TGTGCCATCAGGGACACCTCCAGTTCCTACGAGCAGTACTTC. It translates to CAIRDTSSSYEQYF.